The sequence of this T cell receptor (beta chain) was determined in a study of cytomegalovirus exposure and HLA in healthy donors. Germline CDR1 reads SEHNR; CDR2 reads FQNEAQ (reference sequence). Trimming stripped 3 bases from V and 4 bases from J, with 9 bases between. The CDR3 runs to 13 residues. The PCR made use of 60 Vbeta and 13 Jbeta primers. Method: immunoSEQ multiplex PCR; TCRdb's copy keeps in-frame clones and lacks some. The data show about 160,000 clones, 80% seen once. The specimen sequenced was PBMCs. The chain has TRBV7-9 and TRBJ2-5; a possible D gene is TRBD2 (5 bases). The clonotype originates from a woman in her fifties or sixties in good health and CMV-seropositive. CDR3 region: CASSFRGIETQYF. In DNA form, the CDR3 reads TGTGCCAGCAGCTTTAGAGGGATAGAGACCCAGTACTTC.